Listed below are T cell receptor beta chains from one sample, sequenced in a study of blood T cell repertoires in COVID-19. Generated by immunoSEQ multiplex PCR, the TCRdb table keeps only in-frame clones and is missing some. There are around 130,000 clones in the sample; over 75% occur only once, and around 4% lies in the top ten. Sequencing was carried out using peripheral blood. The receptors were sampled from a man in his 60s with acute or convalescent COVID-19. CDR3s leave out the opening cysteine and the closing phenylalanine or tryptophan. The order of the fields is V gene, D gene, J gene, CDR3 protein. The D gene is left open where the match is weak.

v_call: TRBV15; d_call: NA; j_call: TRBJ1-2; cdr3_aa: ATNRAPGAGYT
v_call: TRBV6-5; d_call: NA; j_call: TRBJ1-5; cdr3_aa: ASKQQDNQPQH
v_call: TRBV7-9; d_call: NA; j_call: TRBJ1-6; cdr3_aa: ASSLEWVRAPLH
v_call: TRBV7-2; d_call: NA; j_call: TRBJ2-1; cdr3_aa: ASSLASVNEQF
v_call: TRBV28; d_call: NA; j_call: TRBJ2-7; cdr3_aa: ASSTLRSDNLRYEQY
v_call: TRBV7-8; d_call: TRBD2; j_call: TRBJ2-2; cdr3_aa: ASSYGSGGRSGELF
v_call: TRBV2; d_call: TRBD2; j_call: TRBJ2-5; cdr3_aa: ASKAGVGETQY
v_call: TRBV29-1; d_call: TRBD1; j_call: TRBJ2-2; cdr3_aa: SVASGQGQRRRGTGELF
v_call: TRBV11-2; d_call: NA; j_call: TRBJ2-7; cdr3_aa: ASSLPDSYEQY
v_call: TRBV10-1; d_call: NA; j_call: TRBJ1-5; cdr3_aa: ASSPGSNQPQH
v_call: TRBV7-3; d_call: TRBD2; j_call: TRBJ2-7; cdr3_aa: ASSLSAGGLNEQY
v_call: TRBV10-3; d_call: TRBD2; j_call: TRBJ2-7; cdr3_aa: AISDMGGNDEQY
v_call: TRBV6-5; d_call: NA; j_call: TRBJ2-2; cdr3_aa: ASSYLDPPGELF
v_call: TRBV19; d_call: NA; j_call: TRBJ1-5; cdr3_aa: ASSPLNQPQH
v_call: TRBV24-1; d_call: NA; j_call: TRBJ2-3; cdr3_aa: ATSTSDTQY
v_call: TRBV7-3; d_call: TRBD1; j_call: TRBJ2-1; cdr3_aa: ASSQRGGQGVNEQF
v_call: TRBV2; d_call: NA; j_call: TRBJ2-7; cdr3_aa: ASTRASALYEQY
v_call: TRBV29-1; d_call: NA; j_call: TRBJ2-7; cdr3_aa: SVELSLLGEQY
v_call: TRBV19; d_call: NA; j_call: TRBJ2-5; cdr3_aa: ASSSGREGTQY
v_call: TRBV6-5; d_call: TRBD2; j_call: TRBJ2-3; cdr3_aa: ASRGTSAMTQY
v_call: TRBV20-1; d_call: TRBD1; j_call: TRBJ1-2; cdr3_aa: SAGQGAGYT
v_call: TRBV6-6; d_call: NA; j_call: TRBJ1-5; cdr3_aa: ASSYSPGKGNQPQH
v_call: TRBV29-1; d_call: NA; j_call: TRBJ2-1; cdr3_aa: SVWGGSTYNEQF
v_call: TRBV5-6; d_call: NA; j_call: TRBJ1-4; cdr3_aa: ASSRGKWNRNEKLF
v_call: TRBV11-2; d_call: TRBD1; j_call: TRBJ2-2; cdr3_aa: ASSLIGGSTGELF
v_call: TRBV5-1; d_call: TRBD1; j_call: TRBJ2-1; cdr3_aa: ASSPGQGARSF
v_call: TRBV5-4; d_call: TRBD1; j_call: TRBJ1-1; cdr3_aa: ASSVSGGTNTEAF
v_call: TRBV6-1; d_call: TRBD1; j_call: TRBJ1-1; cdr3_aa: ASSEGVTGGLLTEAF
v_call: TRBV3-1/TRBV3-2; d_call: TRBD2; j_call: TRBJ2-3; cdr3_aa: ASSQSLAGAGDTQY
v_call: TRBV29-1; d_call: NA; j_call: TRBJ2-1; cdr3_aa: SAEELISYNEQF
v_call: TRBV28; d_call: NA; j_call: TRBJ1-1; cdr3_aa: ASSLGGARSTEAF
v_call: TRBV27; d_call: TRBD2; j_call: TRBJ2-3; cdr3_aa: ASSFRGTSGRETRRREY
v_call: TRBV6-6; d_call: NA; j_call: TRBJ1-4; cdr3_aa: ASSYPQGGQEKLF
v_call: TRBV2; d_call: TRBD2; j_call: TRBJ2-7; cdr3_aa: ASSESGRKYEQY
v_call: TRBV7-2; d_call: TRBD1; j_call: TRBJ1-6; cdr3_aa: ASSLRQGALSPLH
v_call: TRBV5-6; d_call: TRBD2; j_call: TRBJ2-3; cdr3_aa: ASSLGLARTDTQY
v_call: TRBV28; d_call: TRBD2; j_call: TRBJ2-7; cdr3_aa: ASMGGGREQY
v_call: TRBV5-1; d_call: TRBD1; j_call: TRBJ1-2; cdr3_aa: ASSPGQGRDGYT
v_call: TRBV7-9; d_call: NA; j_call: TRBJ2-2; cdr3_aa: ASSQDSGAGELF
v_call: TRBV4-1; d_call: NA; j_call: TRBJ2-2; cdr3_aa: ASSPPGASSGELF
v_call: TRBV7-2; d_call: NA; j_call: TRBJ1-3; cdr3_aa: ASSLLVSSGNTIY
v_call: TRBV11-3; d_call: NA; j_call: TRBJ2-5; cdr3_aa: ASSSTHRGRTQETQY
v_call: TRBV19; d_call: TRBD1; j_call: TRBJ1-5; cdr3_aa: ASSIMMGQKNQPQH
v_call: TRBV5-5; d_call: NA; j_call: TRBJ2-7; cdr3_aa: ASVLDIRYEQY
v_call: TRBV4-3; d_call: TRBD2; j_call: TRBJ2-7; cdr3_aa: ASSPSGLAGASEQY
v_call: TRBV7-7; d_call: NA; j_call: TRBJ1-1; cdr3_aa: ASSSSENTEAF
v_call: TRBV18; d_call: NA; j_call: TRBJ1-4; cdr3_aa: ASSPGQAINEKLF
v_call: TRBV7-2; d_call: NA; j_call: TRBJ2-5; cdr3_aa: ASSLKQGQLGETQY
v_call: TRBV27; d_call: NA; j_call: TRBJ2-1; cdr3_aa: ASSPYRGRNEQF
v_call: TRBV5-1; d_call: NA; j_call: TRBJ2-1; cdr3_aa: ASSPGWTIRDEQF
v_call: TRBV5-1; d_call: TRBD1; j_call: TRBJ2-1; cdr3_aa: ASRQPLGTGGNEQF
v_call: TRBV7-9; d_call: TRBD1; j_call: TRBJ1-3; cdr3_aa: ASSLSGQGGDTIY
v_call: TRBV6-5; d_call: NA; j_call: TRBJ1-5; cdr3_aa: ASSYSGGLSQH
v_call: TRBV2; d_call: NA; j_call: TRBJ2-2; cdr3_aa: ASRAPGELF
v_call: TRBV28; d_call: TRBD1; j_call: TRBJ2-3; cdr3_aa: ASSPLGTAWTDTQY